The next 21 T cell receptor beta chains were all read from a single sample in a study of post-analysis software for immune sequencing data. These receptors have no known antigen. Incorporated into the TCR beta cDNA libraries were unique molecular identifiers, which served to reduce PCR and sequencing biases. In TCRdb, the PCR reads were re-called with MiXCR into one record per CDR3 protein. This sample carries some 450,000 distinct CDR3 sequences, roughly 46% of them seen once, and the ten largest clones take around 10%. The study, taken as a whole, reports: Roughly five TRBV segments appeared more often in patients than in controls, and TRBV5-6, TRBV5-1 and TRBV20-1 were among these.

Sequencing used blood. These receptors came from a girl aged 5-17 years with multiple sclerosis.

This clonotype was seen a few times. The V call is TRBV4-2, the J call TRBJ2-3; weak D call: TRBD1 (7 bases). From germline, CDR1 is LGHNA and CDR2 YNFKEQ. Trimming left V 0 bases short and J 6 bases short, with 13 bases between. The CDR3 is made up of 15 amino acids. CDR3: CASSQDGGGGDTQYF. The CDR3 DNA reads TGTGCCAGCAGCCAAGATGGAGGGGGCGGGGATACGCAGTATTTT.

J is TRBJ2-1 and V is TRBV5-1, with 9 bases identical to TRBD2. Trimming at V came to 4 bases and at J to 6 bases, leaving 8 bases not matched to a gene. The CDR3 sequence is 15 residues long. Germline V gives CDR1 SGHRS, CDR2 YFSETQ. The DNA for the CDR3 is TGCGCCAGCAGCACCCCTAGCGGGGCCCTCAATGAGCAGTTCTTC. Its protein product is CASSTPSGALNEQFF.

The chain combines TRBV5-1 with TRBJ2-3, with TRBD2 matching over 10 bases. Germline V lookup: CDR1 SGHRS, CDR2 YFSETQ. The CDR3 length is 16 residues. The trim removed 5 bases at V and 1 base at J, leaving 7 bases unmatched. The CDR3, as DNA: TGCGCCAGCAGGGGTTGGACTAGCGGACGCACAGATACGCAGTATTTT. Protein sequence: CASRGWTSGRTDTQYF.

The CDR3: CAISLGSNQPQHF. The CDR3 DNA sequence: TGTGCCATCAGCCTTGGGTCCAATCAGCCCCAGCATTTT. The chain employs TRBV10-3 and TRBJ1-5; no firm D call. CDR1 and CDR2 (germline): ENHRY, SYGVKD. The CDR3 totals 13 residues. V lost 6 bases to trimming and J lost 3 bases, with 9 bases between them.

The rearrangement links TRBV20-1 to TRBJ2-7; D is possibly TRBD2 (6 bases). The V gene lost 3 bases and the J gene lost 0 bases, with 18 bases spanning the gap. Germline CDR1 and CDR2: DFQATT and SNEGSKA (reference sequence). The CDR3 length is 16 residues. CDR3 nucleotides: TGCAGTGCTAGGAAACCCGGGAGACTCAACTCCTACGAGCAGTACTTC. It translates to CSARKPGRLNSYEQYF.

With respect to this clonotype: Its ends do not fully match the called genes, so a read error is possible. The CDR3 nucleotides are TGTGCCAACAGCCCCCGGGGAGGGACTAGAGGGGTTGAGACCCAGTACTTC. This encodes CANSPRGGTRGVETQYF. The chain combines TRBV7-6 with TRBJ2-7; TRBD2 matches 8 bases. The DNA end favors TRBJ2-5, so the J call may be wrong. The CDR3 has 17 residues. Germline CDR1 is SGHVS and CDR2 is FNYEAQ.

The rearrangement uses TRBV27 and TRBJ2-7, with D tentatively TRBD1 (5 bases). The CDR3 is made up of 16 amino acids. CDR1 and CDR2 (germline): MNHEY, SMNVEV (reference sequence). The ends were cut back, 1 base at V and 2 bases at J, with 15 bases in the middle. The CDR3 DNA reads as TGTGCCAGCAGTTTATTCGGCAGGACACCAGCCTACGAGCAGTACTTC. It codes for CASSLFGRTPAYEQYF.

The chain joins TRBV18 to TRBJ2-5, with 7 nucleotides matching TRBD1. The J call may be incorrect, as the DNA end agrees better with TRBJ2-7. CDR1 and CDR2 (germline): KGHSH, LQKENI. The CDR3 totals 15 residues. CDR3 loop: CASSDSGTEDYEQYF. CDR3 bases: TGTGCCAGCTCTGACTCCGGGACAGAGGACTACGAGCAGTACTTC.

V is TRBV27 and J is TRBJ2-7; D may be TRBD1 or TRBD2 (5 bases each). Germline CDR1 is MNHEY and CDR2 is SMNVEV (reference sequence). The CDR3 is made up of 16 amino acids. Trimming removed 0 bases from V and 0 bases from J, with 12 bases in between. CDR3 bases: TGTGCCAGCAGTTTATCGTTAGGGGACCACTCCTACGAGCAGTACTTC. Residues: CASSLSLGDHSYEQYF.

This clonotype was seen a few times. This rearrangement joins TRBV10-3 to TRBJ2-5; D is unresolved. The CDR3 covers 13 residues. V gave up 0 bases and J gave up 5 bases, with 7 bases separating them. The V gene's germline CDR1 is ENHRY and CDR2 SYGVKD. The CDR3, as DNA: TGTGCCATCAGTGAGTCGAAGGTGGAGACCCAGTACTTC. This sequence encodes CAISESKVETQYF.

This chain connects TRBV10-3 to TRBJ1-1; no clear D gene. The CDR3 length is 14 residues. The V gene lost 0 bases and the J gene lost 0 bases, with 5 bases spanning the gap. CDR1 ENHRY and CDR2 SYGVKD come from the germline V gene. CDR3 nucleotide sequence: TGTGCCATCAGTGAGTCGGAGGTGAACACTGAAGCTTTCTTT. Translating it yields CAISESEVNTEAFF.

This clonotype was counted a few times. The chain has TRBV25-1 and TRBJ2-5, with D possibly TRBD2 on 6 matching bases. V was trimmed by 1 base and J by 5 bases, leaving 14 bases between them. Germline loops: CDR1 MGHDK, CDR2 SYGVNS. This CDR3 spans 15 amino acids. CDR3 in DNA: TGTGCCAGCAGTGAATCGGACGGGACTCTGGAGACCCAGTACTTC. Protein product: CASSESDGTLETQYF.

This clonotype was seen a handful of times. Here the CDR3 reads CASSKEGGGSKDEQYF. The DNA for the CDR3 is TGTGCCAGCAGCAAAGAAGGAGGGGGGTCGAAGGACGAGCAGTACTTC. The chain is built from TRBV21-1 and TRBJ2-7; the table's TRBD1 call for D was not verified on the DNA. TRBV21-1 is given as a pseudogene. This CDR3 contains 16 residues.

This clonotype was picked up a small number of times. V gene TRBV6-5 combines with J gene TRBJ2-7; TRBD1 agrees at 7 bases. Germline trimming cut 7 bases from V and 2 bases from J; bases unmatched to any gene: 5. Germline-derived CDR1 and CDR2 are MNHEY and SVGAGI. The CDR3 runs to 13 residues. The CDR3 sequence: CASKLTGAYEQYF. The CDR3 DNA follows: TGTGCCAGCAAACTAACAGGGGCCTACGAGCAGTACTTC.

The chain links TRBV20-1 to TRBJ1-5; a possible D gene is TRBD1 (6 bases). Trimming left V 4 bases short and J 0 bases short, with 13 bases between. CDR3 length: 15 residues. In germline, CDR1 is DFQATT, CDR2 SNEGSKA (reference sequence). The CDR3 coding sequence is TGCAGTGCTATACGATCGGACAGTAGCAATCAGCCCCAGCATTTT. It is translated as CSAIRSDSSNQPQHF.

This chain links TRBV11-2 with TRBJ2-7, with TRBD2 matching over 11 bases. V was clipped by 4 bases and J by 3 bases; unmatched bases: 8. Germline V gives CDR1 SGHAT, CDR2 FQNNGV. This CDR3 is 16 amino acids long. The CDR3 region is CASSSILAGDGYEQYF. As DNA, the CDR3 is TGTGCCAGCAGCTCCATACTAGCGGGAGACGGCTACGAGCAGTACTTC.

V is TRBV28 and J is TRBJ2-5; 8 bases map to TRBD1. The CDR3 length is 16 residues. CDR1 is MDHEN, CDR2 SYDVKM, per germline. Unmatched junction bases numbered 7, after V lost 2 bases and J lost 2 bases. The CDR3 reads CASSLPDRGEQETQYF. CDR3 nucleotide sequence: TGTGCCAGCAGTTTACCCGACAGGGGAGAGCAAGAGACCCAGTACTTC. The full variable domain, with the rest looked up from reference TRBV28 and TRBJ2-5, is DVKVTQSSRYLVKRTGEKVFLECVQDMDHENMFWYRQDPGLGLRLIYFSYDVKMKEKGDIPEGYSVSREKKERFSLILESASTNQTSMYLCASSLPDRGEQETQYFGPGTRLLVL.

This clonotype was seen a few times. The gene calls are TRBV7-6 and TRBJ1-2; D might be TRBD1 (5 bases). Trimming removed 1 base from V and 4 bases from J, with 13 bases in between. The V gene's germline CDR1 is SGHVS and CDR2 FNYEAQ. The CDR3 extends over 15 amino acids. The CDR3 sequence is CASSLGQGVGYGYTF. CDR3 sequence (DNA): TGTGCCAGCAGCTTAGGGCAGGGAGTAGGCTATGGCTACACCTTC.

The chain employs TRBV12-3 or TRBV12-4 and TRBJ2-1; 16 bases align to TRBD2. The CDR3 consists of 18 residues. V shed 5 bases and J 7 bases; nucleotides not matched to a gene: 11. The CDR3 DNA reads TGTGCCAGCAGTCCGGGGACTAGCGGGAGGGCGGATGGGAATGAGCAGTTCTTC. Its protein product is CASSPGTSGRADGNEQFF.

This clonotype occurred a few times. The chain links TRBV21-1 to TRBJ1-1; TRBD1 was called by the table and not checked on the DNA. TRBV21-1 is an annotated pseudogene. The CDR3 has 16 residues. This CDR3 is CASSKKWQGRGTEAFF. The CDR3 nucleotides read TGTGCCAGCAGCAAAAAGTGGCAGGGAAGAGGGACTGAAGCTTTCTTT.

This rearrangement joins TRBV10-1 to TRBJ2-3; D tentatively reads TRBD1 or TRBD2 (5 bases each). V gave up 0 bases and J gave up 5 bases, with 15 bases separating them. The CDR3 totals 16 residues. CDR1 is WNHNN, CDR2 SYGVQD, per germline (reference sequence). The CDR3 nucleotides are TGCGCCAGCAGTGAGTCGTGGGGACGCCAGAGAGATACGCAGTATTTT. Its protein product is CASSESWGRQRDTQYF.